Below are 24 T cell receptor beta chains sequenced from a single sample in a study of post-analysis software for immune sequencing data. Whole-study results and caveats: The five TRBV segments detected at higher frequency in patients than in controls included TRBV5-6, TRBV5-1 and TRBV20-1.

Libraries were made from TCR beta cDNA, and they carried unique molecular identifiers. Using its own MiXCR run on the PCR reads, TCRdb lists one record per CDR3 protein. The data hold hundreds of thousands of distinct CDR3 sequences, with around 34% observed a single time. These receptors lack a known antigen. The sequencing sample was made of blood. Receptors originate from a girl aged 5-17 years with multiple sclerosis.

The chain joins TRBV20-1 to TRBJ2-7, with 7 positions matching TRBD2. Germline lookup yields CDR1 DFQATT and CDR2 SNEGSKA (reference sequence). Trimming at V came to 0 bases and at J to 0 bases, leaving 8 bases not matched to a gene. The CDR3 consists of 16 residues. The CDR3 DNA is TGCAGTGCTAGAGATTGGAGGGGCGGGAGCTCCTACGAGCAGTACTTC. It encodes CSARDWRGGSSYEQYF.

This clonotype was seen more than once but under ten times. This chain joins TRBV7-2 and TRBJ2-3; TRBD2 aligns across 14 bases. Germline trimming cut 6 bases from V and 3 bases from J; bases unmatched to any gene: 5. Germline lookup yields CDR1 SGHTA and CDR2 FQGNSA. The CDR3 sequence is 16 residues long. For the CDR3, the DNA is TGTGCCAGCAGTGAGACTAGCGGGGGGGTAACAGATACGCAGTATTTT. It specifies CASSETSGGVTDTQYF.

This clonotype was found many times. V usage is TRBV15 and J usage is TRBJ1-5; D remains unclear. There are 15 residues in the CDR3. Germline V gene lookup returns CDR1 LNHNV and CDR2 YYDKDF (reference sequence). The V and J ends lost 0 bases and 2 bases respectively, with 8 bases between them. The DNA for the CDR3 is TGTGCCACCAGCAGAGAAGGGTCGGGCAATCAGCCCCAGCATTTT. Translated: CATSREGSGNQPQHF.

Remarks on this clonotype: A read error may be the cause here, since a much bigger clone is one base away. The rearrangement links TRBV5-1 to TRBJ2-5, with D perhaps TRBD1 or TRBD2 (5 bases each). The J call is uncertain, as TRBJ2-7 better fits the DNA end. The CDR3 has 15 residues. The germline CDR1 and CDR2 sequences are SGHRS and YFSETQ. The DNA of the CDR3 is TGCGCCGGCAGCCGGGATGGGGCATCGTTATACGAGCAGTACTTC. Translated: CAGSRDGASLYEQYF.

A remark on this clonotype: A much more abundant neighbour one base away suggests this may be a read error. This chain links TRBV12-5 with TRBJ1-2, with D unclear. This CDR3 region has 14 residues. CDR1 and CDR2 (germline): LGHNT, FRNRAP. DNA for the CDR3: TGTGCTAGTGGTTTGGTACTGGGTACCATCGGCTGCACCTTC. Its protein is CASGLVLGTIGCTF. Drawing the rest from reference TRBV12-5 and TRBJ1-2, the complete variable domain is DARVTQTPRHKVTEMGQEVTMRCQPILGHNTVFWYRQTMMQGLELLAYFRNRAPLDDSGMPKDRFSAEMPDATLATLKIQPSEPRDSAVYFCASGLVLGTIGCTFGSGTRLTVV.

Regarding this clonotype: The germline gene is not matched at one end of the junction; a read error may be the cause. The chain links TRBV20-1 to TRBJ1-2, with 7 bases identical to TRBD1. The CDR3 is 18 residues long. The germline gives CDR1 DFQATT, CDR2 SNEGSKA (reference sequence). The CDR3 spells CSARAASEWGQLPWGYTF. DNA for the CDR3: TGCAGCGCTAGAGCGGCATCAGAGTGGGGACAGCTCCCTTGGGGCTACACCTTC.

This clonotype was seen repeatedly, ten times or more. The chain uses TRBV11-1 and TRBJ1-2, with TRBD1 matching over 7 bases. CDR3 size: 13 residues. The trim removed 5 bases at V and 6 bases at J, leaving 6 bases unmatched. The V gene's germline CDR1 is SGHAT and CDR2 FQDESV (reference sequence). The CDR3 here is CASSRDSGNGYTF. The CDR3 nucleotides read TGTGCCAGCAGCCGGGACAGTGGTAATGGCTACACCTTC.

This clonotype came up a few times. V usage is TRBV12-3 or TRBV12-4 and J usage is TRBJ1-5; D is possibly TRBD1 (5 bases). The CDR3 loop spans 15 amino acids. V shed 6 bases and J shed 3 bases, with 15 bases lying between them. The CDR3 spells CASSPWGGVNQPQHF. The CDR3 DNA sequence: TGTGCCAGCAGCCCCTGGGGGGGGGTCAATCAGCCCCAGCATTTT.

A remark on this clonotype: Compared with germline, one end of the junction differs, possibly owing to a read error. The chain couples TRBV6-1 to TRBJ2-2, with TRBD2 as a possible D gene (5 bases). The CDR3 loop spans 13 amino acids. From germline, CDR1 is MNHNS and CDR2 SASEGT. The CDR3 reads CASSMEITGKLFF. Written as DNA, the CDR3 is TGTGCCAGCAGTATGGAGATCACCGGGAAGCTGTTTTTT.

This clonotype was observed a few times. The chain couples TRBV20-1 to TRBJ2-2, with a tentative D call TRBD1 (5 bases). V was clipped by 6 bases and J by 0 bases, with 11 bases between them. The germline V gene encodes CDR1 DFQATT and CDR2 SNEGSKA (reference sequence). This CDR3 is built from 14 residues. CDR3 residues: CSAQVTANTGELFF. The CDR3 coding sequence is TGCAGTGCCCAGGTGACAGCGAACACCGGGGAGCTGTTTTTT.

This clonotype has only a few counts. With a much larger clone just one base away, this may be a read error. The J gene is TRBJ2-6, the V gene TRBV4-1; 9 bases fit TRBD1. V lost 4 bases and J lost 4; bases outside the gene matches: 11. The CDR3 is made up of 18 amino acids. The germline V gene has CDR1 MGHRA and CDR2 YSYEKL. The CDR3 here is CASSLFRTGVEGANVLTF. The CDR3 DNA reads as TGCGCCAGCAGCCTTTTCAGGACAGGGGTTGAGGGGGCCAACGTCCTGACTTTC.

This chain links TRBV6-2 or TRBV6-3 with TRBJ2-7; perhaps TRBD1 as D (6 bases). There are 15 residues in the CDR3. Germline V gene lookup returns CDR1 MNHEY and CDR2 SVGEGT. V was shortened by 5 bases and J by 0 bases, with 14 bases between the two germline ends. CDR3 in DNA: TGTGCCAGCAGTCAAGGGACATCAAGCTCCTACGAGCAGTACTTC. Translation gives CASSQGTSSSYEQYF.

Concerning this clonotype: This could be a read error, since a much larger clone is one nucleotide away. The chain has TRBV12-3 or TRBV12-4 and TRBJ2-7; D remains unclear. The CDR3 is made up of 12 amino acids. Trimming took off 5 bases at V and 3 bases at J, with 8 bases between the two ends. The CDR3 spells CASSQDGYEQYF. The CDR3 DNA reads TGTGCCAGCAGTCAGGACGGCTACGAGCAGTACTTC.

This clonotype came up many times. V and J are TRBV20-1 and TRBJ1-2; TRBD1 agrees at 9 bases. Germline lookup yields CDR1 DFQATT and CDR2 SNEGSKA (reference sequence). The CDR3 extends over 13 amino acids. After removal of 3 bases from V and 6 bases from J, the junction contained 5 bases not matched to a gene. The chain's CDR3 is CSASRTGDDGYTF. The CDR3 DNA is TGCAGTGCTAGTCGGACAGGGGACGATGGCTACACCTTC.

Ten or more counts support this clonotype. CDR3 coding DNA: TGCAGCGTTTTACTCCCAGGGTCTAGAGATCAGCCCCAGCATTTT. Protein sequence: CSVLLPGSRDQPQHF. The rearrangement links TRBV29-1 to TRBJ1-5; D possibly corresponds to TRBD1 (5 bases). CDR3 length: 15 amino acids. Trimming removed 5 bases at V and 5 bases at J, with 19 bases between. The germline V gene encodes CDR1 SQVTM and CDR2 ANQGSEA.

The sample holds many counts of this clonotype. The chain has TRBV4-2 and TRBJ1-1; unclear D gene. Germline V gene lookup returns CDR1 LGHNA and CDR2 YNFKEQ. This CDR3 is 18 amino acids long. V shed 0 bases and J shed 0 bases, with 17 bases lying between them. The chain's CDR3 is CASSQDGREVVMNTEAFF. DNA of the CDR3: TGTGCCAGCAGCCAAGATGGCCGGGAGGTGGTAATGAACACTGAAGCTTTCTTT.

The chain is built from TRBV7-9 and TRBJ2-7; a weak D match, TRBD2 (7 bases). The germline CDR1 and CDR2 sequences are SEHNR and FQNEAQ (reference sequence). Trimming removed 4 bases at V and 0 bases at J, with 19 bases between. This CDR3 contains 17 residues. The CDR3 protein is CASSSGNLGGASYEQYF. In DNA, the CDR3 is TGTGCCAGCAGCTCCGGCAATTTGGGGGGGGCCTCCTACGAGCAGTACTTC.

The table lists this clonotype with many counts. The gene calls are TRBV20-1 and TRBJ2-1; D gene uncertain. CDR3 size: 15 residues. Germline CDR1 and CDR2: DFQATT and SNEGSKA (reference sequence). V lost 3 bases, J lost 3 bases, and 15 bases lay in between. CDR3 DNA sequence: TGCAGTGCTAGCACCGAGGCGGAGATCTACAATGAGCAGTTCTTC. Its protein product is CSASTEAEIYNEQFF.

On this clonotype: Germline is not matched at one junction end, which may reflect a read error. V gene TRBV7-9 combines with J gene TRBJ1-2; D might be TRBD1 (5 bases). The CDR3 is 12 amino acids. The germline CDR1 and CDR2 sequences are SEHNR and FQNEAQ (reference sequence). CDR3 sequence (DNA): TGTGCCAACAGCGAGGGACTCTATGGCTACACCTTC. Translation: CANSEGLYGYTF.

The chain is built from TRBV13 and TRBJ2-4; 13 bases match TRBD2. Matching the DNA end better, TRBJ2-7 makes the J call doubtful. This CDR3 has 21 residues. CDR1 is PRHDT and CDR2 is FYEKMQ in the germline V gene (reference sequence). The CDR3 DNA sequence: TGTGCCAGCAGCTTAATCGGTCTGGTCGGACTAGCGGGAGAACACTCCTACGAGCAGTACTTC. Its protein is CASSLIGLVGLAGEHSYEQYF.

This clonotype was recorded a few times. This sequence joins TRBV6-2 or TRBV6-3 and TRBJ2-5, with 7 bases identical to TRBD1. V lost 8 bases and J lost 4; bases outside the gene matches: 4. This CDR3 is 12 amino acids long. From germline, CDR1 is MNHEY and CDR2 SVGEGT. CDR3 DNA sequence: TGTGCCAGCGCCGGGACAGCAGAGACCCAGTACTTC. Translation: CASAGTAETQYF.

Comment on this clonotype: A much larger clonotype is one base distant, so this may be a read error. V usage is TRBV28 and J usage is TRBJ2-1, with D perhaps matching TRBD1 (5 bases). Germline CDR1 MDHEN, CDR2 SYDVKM. The length of the CDR3 is 14 residues. The V end was cut by 6 bases, the J end by 4 bases, with 13 bases between. The CDR3 region is CASRFQGGYNEQFF. CDR3 DNA: TGTGCCAGCAGGTTCCAGGGCGGTTACAATGAGCAGTTCTTC.

Regarding this clonotype: A junction end diverges from the germline sequence, so it may reflect a read error. The chain joins TRBV7-3 to TRBJ2-5, with 9 bases that match TRBD1. Germline CDR1 SGHTA, CDR2 FQGTGA. CDR3 length: 15 amino acids. The CDR3 region is CARSLSGTGQETQYF. The CDR3 DNA follows: TGTGCCCGCAGCTTAAGTGGGACAGGGCAAGAGACCCAGTACTTC.

V gene TRBV19 combines with J gene TRBJ2-2; D remains unclear. Per the germline V gene, CDR1 is LNHDA and CDR2 is SQIVND (reference sequence). The CDR3 sequence is 17 residues long. Trimming pared 3 bases from V and 0 bases from J, leaving 14 bases between. The CDR3 DNA sequence: TGTGCCAGTAGTATCTTGGGCCCTCGGGCGAACACCGGGGAGCTGTTTTTT. Protein product: CASSILGPRANTGELFF.